What follows are 20 T cell receptor beta chains derived from one specimen sequenced in a study of blood T cell repertoires in COVID-19. The assay was immunoSEQ multiplex PCR, and TCRdb's table has in-frame clones only and misses some. The repertoire includes fewer than 200,000 clones, 84% of them detected once, and about an eighth sits in the top ten. The sample was PBMCs or T cells enriched from blood (not recorded which). These receptors came from a man aged 45 to 65 who had recovered from COVID-19.

The chain joins TRBV5-4 to TRBJ1-1, with 8 bases fitting TRBD1. The V segment lost 2 bases and the J segment 8 bases; nucleotides outside the gene matches: 5. The CDR3 is 13 amino acids. Germline lookup yields CDR1 SGHNT and CDR2 YYREEE (reference sequence). The CDR3 region is CASSFRDRSEAFF. CDR3 sequence (DNA): TGTGCCAGCAGCTTTCGGGACAGGAGCGAAGCTTTCTTT.

V usage is TRBV28 and J usage is TRBJ2-7, with D possibly matching TRBD2 (5 bases). CDR1 MDHEN and CDR2 SYDVKM come from the germline V gene. The V and J ends lost 3 bases and 2 bases respectively, with 14 bases between them. The CDR3 covers 15 residues. CDR3 DNA sequence: TGTGCCAGCAGTTTGAGCGGTCCGCGCGCCTACGAGCAGTACTTC. Its translation is CASSLSGPRAYEQYF.

The rearrangement uses TRBV6-5 and TRBJ2-3; a weak D match, TRBD2 (5 bases). V was cut by 5 bases and J by 8 bases, with 20 bases left in between. CDR1 and CDR2 (germline): MNHEY, SVGAGI. The CDR3 loop spans 15 amino acids. In nucleotides, the CDR3 is TGTGCCAGCAGTCCGGGATCCCACCCACCGGGTACGCAGTATTTT. It yields the protein CASSPGSHPPGTQYF.

This chain links TRBV19 with TRBJ1-2, with D perhaps TRBD1 (6 bases). Deletions cut 3 bases from V and 6 bases from J, with 14 bases between. The CDR3 has 14 amino acids. CDR1 and CDR2 (germline): LNHDA, SQIVND (reference sequence). The CDR3 here is CASSIYDRYHGYTF. CDR3 DNA sequence: TGTGCCAGTAGTATCTACGACAGGTACCATGGCTACACCTTC.

The chain joins TRBV10-3 to TRBJ2-2; TRBD1 matches 8 bases. CDR1 is ENHRY, CDR2 SYGVKD, per germline. The CDR3 totals 14 residues. V was pared by 6 bases and J by 1 base, with 1 base of the junction left unmatched. The CDR3 loop is CAIRGQENTGELFF. As DNA, the CDR3 is TGTGCCATCAGGGGACAGGAGAACACCGGGGAGCTGTTTTTT.

In this sample, this clone turned up once. The chain has TRBV20-1 and TRBJ1-1, with D unresolved. CDR3 length: 8 amino acids. Per the germline V gene, CDR1 is DFQATT and CDR2 is SNEGSKA (reference sequence). Written as DNA, the CDR3 is TGCACCCCCGAGATTGCTTTCTTT. This translates into CTPEIAFF.

V usage is TRBV30 and J usage is TRBJ1-3; unclear D gene. Germline V gene lookup returns CDR1 GTSNPN and CDR2 SVGIG (reference sequence). The CDR3 loop spans 16 amino acids. Trimming cost V 0 bases and J 5 bases, with 17 bases left between them. In nucleotides, the CDR3 is TGTGCCTGGAGTGTCGGCGGGATTTCGTCTAGAAACACCATATATTTT. Amino acids: CAWSVGGISSRNTIYF. Supplemented by reference TRBV30 and TRBJ1-3, the full variable domain reads SQTIHQWPATLVQPVGSPLSLECTVEGTSNPNLYWYRQAAGRGLQLLFYSVGIGQISSEVPQNLSASRPQDRQFILSSKKLLLSDSGFYLCAWSVGGISSRNTIYFGEGSWLTVV.

The CDR3 nucleotides are TGTGCCAGCAAGCCCGGGACAGGGAGCTACGAGCAGTACTTC. Translated: CASKPGTGSYEQYF. J is TRBJ2-7 and V is TRBV27, with 9 bases matching TRBD1. Germline assignment: CDR1 MNHEY and CDR2 SMNVEV (reference sequence). This CDR3 is 14 amino acids long. With V trimmed by 7 bases and J by 3 bases, 7 bases remained unmatched.

The chain joins TRBV7-8 to TRBJ2-7; D might be TRBD2 (6 bases). CDR3 length: 14 residues. Germline lookup yields CDR1 SGHVS and CDR2 FQNEAQ. Trimming took 1 base from V and 3 from J, leaving 10 bases between them. The CDR3: CASSLDPSDYEQYF. In nucleotides, the CDR3 is TGTGCCAGCAGCTTAGACCCTAGCGACTACGAGCAGTACTTC.

CDR3 sequence (DNA): TGTGCCAGCAGCTCGGGACAAAGGGGCGAAAAACTGTTTTTT. It codes for CASSSGQRGEKLFF. The chain uses TRBV11-1 and TRBJ1-4, with a tentative D call TRBD1 (6 bases). The CDR3 has 14 residues. V was clipped by 4 bases and J by 8 bases, with 14 bases between them. Germline lookup yields CDR1 SGHAT and CDR2 FQDESV (reference sequence).

This chain uses TRBV7-9 with TRBJ2-5; 7 bases agree with TRBD2. The CDR3 runs to 17 residues. In germline, CDR1 is SEHNR, CDR2 FQNEAQ (reference sequence). V lost 2 bases to trimming and J lost 1 base; unmatched junction nucleotides: 10. The CDR3 sequence: CASSLPVGAGRQETQYF. CDR3 in DNA: TGTGCCAGCAGCTTACCTGTTGGAGCGGGGCGCCAAGAGACCCAGTACTTC.

This chain joins TRBV19 and TRBJ1-2; the match to TRBD1 covers 9 bases. The CDR3 runs to 15 residues. Germline values: CDR1 LNHDA, CDR2 SQIVND (reference sequence). The V segment lost 7 bases and the J segment 3 bases; nucleotides outside the gene matches: 9. For the CDR3, the DNA is TGTGCCAGTACCACCGGACAGGGGTCTTACTATGGCTACACCTTC. Amino acids: CASTTGQGSYYGYTF.

The chain couples TRBV9 to TRBJ1-5, with D possibly being TRBD1 (6 bases). V dropped 0 bases and J dropped 6 bases, with 13 bases sitting between them. CDR3 length equals 15 residues. CDR1 is SGDLS, CDR2 YYNGEE, per germline. CDR3: CASSVDGGRLQPQHF. The CDR3 bases are TGTGCCAGCAGCGTAGACGGGGGGCGCCTTCAGCCCCAGCATTTT.

The genes are TRBV4-3 and TRBJ2-3, with 8 bases matching TRBD1. The CDR3 runs 15 residues. In germline, CDR1 is LGHNA, CDR2 YSLEER. V lost 0 bases to trimming and J lost 5 bases; unmatched junction nucleotides: 4. DNA of the CDR3: TGCGCCAGCAGCCAAGACCGGACAGGGTTAGATACGCAGTATTTT. The encoded protein is CASSQDRTGLDTQYF.

The chain carries TRBV28 and TRBJ1-2; TRBD1 is a possible D gene (6 bases). Trimming pared 4 bases from V and 7 bases from J, leaving 13 bases between. The CDR3 totals 13 residues. From germline, CDR1 is MDHEN and CDR2 SYDVKM. The CDR3 nucleotides are TGTGCCAGCAGTTGGGGGACATCGGTTGGCTACACCTTC. This gives the protein CASSWGTSVGYTF.

This sequence joins TRBV11-2 and TRBJ2-1; 7 bases align to TRBD2. V shed 4 bases and J 0 bases; nucleotides not matched to a gene: 6. CDR1 and CDR2 (germline): SGHAT, FQNNGV. CDR3 length: 16 amino acids. CDR3 loop: CASSSPGGVSYNEQFF. In nucleotides, the CDR3 is TGTGCCAGCAGCTCCCCGGGGGGAGTCTCCTACAATGAGCAGTTCTTC.

V is TRBV7-2 and J is TRBJ1-3, with 7 positions matching TRBD1. The length of the CDR3 is 16 residues. The trim removed 5 bases at V and 3 bases at J, leaving 10 bases unmatched. In germline, CDR1 is SGHTA, CDR2 FQGNSA. The CDR3 sequence: CASSRRDRSFGNTIYF. The DNA of the CDR3 is TGTGCCAGCAGCCGGCGGGACAGATCGTTTGGAAACACCATATATTTT.

V usage is TRBV27 and J usage is TRBJ1-5; maybe TRBD1 (6 bases). This CDR3 is built from 17 residues. V was shortened by 6 bases and J by 6 bases, with 24 bases between the two germline ends. CDR1 and CDR2 (germline): MNHEY, SMNVEV (reference sequence). CDR3 sequence reads: CASSTRGGVGLSQPQHF. CDR3 bases: TGTGCCAGCAGCACAAGGGGGGGCGTGGGTTTGAGTCAGCCCCAGCATTTT.

The rearrangement joins TRBV4-3 to TRBJ1-2, with 7 nucleotides matching TRBD1. This CDR3 has 15 residues. Trimming took 0 bases from V and 1 from J; bases not matched to a gene: 2. Per germline, CDR1 LGHNA and CDR2 YSLEER. The CDR3 sequence is CASSQDAGGNYGYTF. CDR3 bases: TGCGCCAGCAGCCAAGATGCAGGGGGTAACTATGGCTACACCTTC.

This clone was seen a handful of times. The chain joins TRBV5-1 to TRBJ1-2; 8 bases match TRBD1. The CDR3 runs 14 residues. The germline CDR1 and CDR2 sequences are SGHRS and YFSETQ. Trimming at V came to 0 bases and at J to 6 bases, leaving 4 bases not matched to a gene. The CDR3: CASSLEQGGHGYTF. CDR3 DNA sequence: TGCGCCAGCAGCTTGGAACAGGGGGGGCATGGCTACACCTTC.